This TCR beta chain was captured in a study of a mutant IDH1 vaccine in newly diagnosed glioma. In the study overall: Patients got radiotherapy, temozolomide, or both beforehand, and most got both. V12 took place at week 35, and V13 at week 47.

Generated by immunoSEQ multiplex PCR, the TCRdb table keeps only in-frame clones and is missing some. The sample consists of about 56,000 clones, about four fifths of them appearing once. This sample's time point: week 47, end of study. What each vaccine dose contained was 300 ug of mutant IDH1 20-mer peptide, accompanied by topical imiquimod. A remark on this clone: Its antigen remains unidentified.

CDR3 length equals 13 residues. Trimming at V came to 4 bases and at J to 5 bases, leaving 4 bases not matched to a gene. CDR1 and CDR2 from the germline V gene are KGHSH and LQKENI. The sequence derives from a woman in her forties or fifties with glioma. The V gene is TRBV18, the J gene TRBJ2-5; TRBD2 aligns across 7 bases. The specimen was PBMCs, collected from a glioma patient whose treatment included an IDH1 peptide vaccine. The CDR3: CASSREGGETQYF. CDR3 nucleotide sequence: TGTGCCAGCTCACGGGAGGGCGGCGAGACCCAGTACTTC.